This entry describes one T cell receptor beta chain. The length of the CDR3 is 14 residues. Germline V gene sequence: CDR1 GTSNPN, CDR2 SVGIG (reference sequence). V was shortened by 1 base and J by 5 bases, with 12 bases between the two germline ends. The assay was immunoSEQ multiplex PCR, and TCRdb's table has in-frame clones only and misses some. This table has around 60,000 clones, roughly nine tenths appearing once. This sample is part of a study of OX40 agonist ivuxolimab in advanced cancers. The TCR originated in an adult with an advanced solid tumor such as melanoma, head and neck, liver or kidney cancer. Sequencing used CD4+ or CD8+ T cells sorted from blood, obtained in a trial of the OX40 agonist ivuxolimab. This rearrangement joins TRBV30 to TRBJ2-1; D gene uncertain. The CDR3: CAWSADRQNNEQFF. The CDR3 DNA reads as TGTGCCTGGAGTGCGGACCGGCAGAACAATGAGCAGTTCTTC. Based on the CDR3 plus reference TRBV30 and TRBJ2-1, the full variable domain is SQTIHQWPATLVQPVGSPLSLECTVEGTSNPNLYWYRQAAGRGLQLLFYSVGIGQISSEVPQNLSASRPQDRQFILSSKKLLLSDSGFYLCAWSADRQNNEQFFGPGTRLTVL.